This TCR beta chain was sequenced during a study of cytomegalovirus exposure and HLA in healthy donors. Findings and caveats of the study: Among TCR beta chains of equal frequency, HLA-associated ones were more clonally expanded in a later analysis.

The CDR3 has 15 residues. The germline CDR1 and CDR2 sequences are SEHNR and FQNEAQ (reference sequence). V lost 3 bases, J lost 5 bases, and 13 bases lay in between. Regarding this clone: The antigen remains undetermined.

The PCR was carried out with 60 Vbeta primers and 13 Jbeta primers. The protocol was immunoSEQ multiplex PCR, while the TCRdb copy is restricted to in-frame clones and leaves out a portion. Of about 200,000 clones listed, more than 65% were seen once; the top ten hold around 3.6%. The sequencing input was PBMCs. The receptor was isolated from a man aged 40-55 years in good health and CMV-seropositive. The J gene is TRBJ1-4, the V gene TRBV7-9; perhaps TRBD1 as D (6 bases). CDR3 in amino acids: CASSLVGQPNEKLFF. The CDR3 DNA follows: TGTGCCAGCAGCTTGGTCGGACAGCCCAATGAAAAACTGTTTTTT.